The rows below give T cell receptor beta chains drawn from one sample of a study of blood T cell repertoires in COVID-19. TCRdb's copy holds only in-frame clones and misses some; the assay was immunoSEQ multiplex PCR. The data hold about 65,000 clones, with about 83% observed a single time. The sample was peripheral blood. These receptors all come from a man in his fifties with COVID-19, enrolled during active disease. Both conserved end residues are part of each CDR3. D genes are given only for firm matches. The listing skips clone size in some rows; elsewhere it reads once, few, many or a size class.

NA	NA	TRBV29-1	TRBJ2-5	CSAPSQKVAETQYF	TGCAGCGCGCCTAGCCAGAAAGTGGCAGAGACCCAGTACTTC
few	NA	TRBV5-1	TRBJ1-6	CASSSTTGTTNSPLHF	TGCGCCAGCAGCTCTACTACAGGGACGACGAATTCACCCCTCCACTTT
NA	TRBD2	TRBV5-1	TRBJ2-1	CASSSPGLAGSEQFF	TGCGCCAGCAGCTCTCCGGGACTAGCGGGAAGTGAGCAGTTCTTC
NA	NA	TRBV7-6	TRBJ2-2	CASSLSLAGTGELFF	TGTGCCAGCAGCCTCTCACTAGCAGGCACCGGGGAGCTGTTTTTT
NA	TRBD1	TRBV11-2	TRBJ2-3	CASSFGTGRASTAQYF	TGTGCCAGCAGCTTCGGGACAGGTCGGGCAAGCACGGCGCAGTATTTT
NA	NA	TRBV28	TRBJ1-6	CASSLLGEVSPLHF	TGTGCCAGCAGTTTGTTAGGTGAGGTCTCACCCCTCCACTTT
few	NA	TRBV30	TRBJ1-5	CAWSRGGSNQPQHF	TGTGCCTGGAGTAGGGGCGGTAGCAATCAGCCCCAGCATTTT
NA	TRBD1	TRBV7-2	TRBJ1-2	CASSSGTGSSYGYTF	TGTGCCAGCAGCTCGGGGACAGGGTCGTCGTATGGCTACACCTTC
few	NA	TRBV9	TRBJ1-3	CASSVEGDSGNTIYF	TGTGCCAGCAGCGTGGAAGGGGACTCTGGAAACACCATATATTTT
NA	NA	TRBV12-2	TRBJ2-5	CASRAPGLAKKEETQYF	TGTGCAAGTCGCGCACCGGGACTAGCGAAAAAGGAAGAGACCCAGTACTTC
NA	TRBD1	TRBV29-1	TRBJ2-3	CSVSTGFKDTQYF	TGCAGCGTTTCGACAGGGTTTAAAGATACGCAGTATTTT
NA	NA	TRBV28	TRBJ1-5	CASRSGTLNQPQHF	TGTGCCAGCAGGAGCGGGACCTTAAATCAGCCCCAGCATTTT
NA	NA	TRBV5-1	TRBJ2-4	CASSFGSALAKNIQYF	TGCGCCAGCAGCTTTGGCAGCGCACTAGCCAAAAACATTCAGTACTTC
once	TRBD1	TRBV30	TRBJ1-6	CAWVTGYYNSPLHF	TGTGCCTGGGTGACAGGGTACTATAATTCACCCCTCCACTTT
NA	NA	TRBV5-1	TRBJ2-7	CASSNREGHEQYF	TGCGCCAGCAGCAATCGAGAGGGCCACGAGCAGTACTTC
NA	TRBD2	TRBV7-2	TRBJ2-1	CASSYRTSGNNEQFF	TGTGCCAGCAGCTACCGGACTAGCGGGAACAATGAGCAGTTCTTC
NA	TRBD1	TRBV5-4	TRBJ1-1	CATQGSGNTEAFF	TGTGCCACACAGGGGAGTGGGAACACTGAAGCTTTCTTT
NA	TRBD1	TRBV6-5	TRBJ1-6	CASSYLDRGNSPLHF	TGTGCCAGCAGTTACCTGGACAGGGGTAATTCACCCCTCCACTTT
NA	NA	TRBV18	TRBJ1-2	CASSPDSYGYTF	TGTGCCAGCTCACCCGACAGCTATGGCTACACCTTC
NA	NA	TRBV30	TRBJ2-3	CAWKAGEITDTQYF	TGTGCCTGGAAGGCAGGGGAAATCACAGATACGCAGTATTTT
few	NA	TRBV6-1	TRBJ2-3	CASSEVVEGGGHTDTQYF	TGTGCCAGCAGTGAAGTAGTGGAGGGGGGGGGACACACAGATACGCAGTATTTT
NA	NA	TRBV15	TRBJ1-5	CATSPPRAGVGNQPQHF	TGTGCCACCAGCCCCCCCAGGGCAGGGGTTGGTAATCAGCCCCAGCATTTT
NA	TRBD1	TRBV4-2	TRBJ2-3	CASSPGQGEGDTQYF	TGTGCCAGCAGCCCGGGACAGGGTGAGGGGGATACGCAGTATTTT
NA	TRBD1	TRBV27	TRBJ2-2	CASSLGTGGSTGELFF	TGTGCCAGCAGTTTAGGGACAGGGGGAAGCACCGGGGAGCTGTTTTTT
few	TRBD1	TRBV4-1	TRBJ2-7	CASSFFTGDRGNEQYF	TGCGCCAGCAGCTTCTTCACCGGGGACAGGGGAAACGAGCAGTACTTC
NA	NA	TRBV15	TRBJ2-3	CATSRGAATDTQYF	TGTGCCACCAGCAGAGGTGCGGCCACAGATACGCAGTATTTT
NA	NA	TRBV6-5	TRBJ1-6	CASTASRQSNSPLHF	TGTGCCAGCACGGCTTCTAGGCAGAGTAATTCACCCCTCCACTTT
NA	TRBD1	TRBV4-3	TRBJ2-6	CASSDRGSGGANVLTF	TGCGCCAGCAGCGACAGGGGTTCTGGTGGGGCCAACGTCCTGACTTTC
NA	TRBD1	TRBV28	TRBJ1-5	CASSPRTGGLQPQHF	TGTGCCAGCAGTCCCCGGACAGGTGGGCTTCAGCCCCAGCATTTT
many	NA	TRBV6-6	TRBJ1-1	CASSYPEPNTEAFF	TGTGCCAGCAGTTACCCGGAGCCTAACACTGAAGCTTTCTTT
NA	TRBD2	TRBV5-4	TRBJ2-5	CASSSPGLAGETQYF	TGTGCCAGCAGCTCTCCGGGACTAGCGGGAGAGACCCAGTACTTC
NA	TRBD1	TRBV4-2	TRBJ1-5	CASSSGTGGGSRQPQHF	TGTGCCAGCAGTTCCGGGACAGGGGGCGGAAGCCGTCAGCCCCAGCATTTT
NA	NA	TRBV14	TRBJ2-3	CASSQEAGRIFTQYF	TGTGCCAGCAGCCAAGAGGCAGGGCGGATATTTACGCAGTATTTT
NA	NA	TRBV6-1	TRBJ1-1	CASRPLGGVNTEAFF	TGTGCCAGCAGACCGTTAGGGGGTGTGAACACTGAAGCTTTCTTT
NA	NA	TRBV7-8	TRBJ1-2	CASSYTGTNYGYTF	TGTGCCAGCAGCTATACAGGGACCAACTATGGCTACACCTTC
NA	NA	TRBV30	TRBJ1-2	CARAWANSYGYTF	TGTGCTAGAGCCTGGGCCAACTCCTATGGCTACACCTTC
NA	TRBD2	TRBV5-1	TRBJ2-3	CASSPQGAGGPGDTQYF	TGCGCCAGCAGCCCCCAAGGAGCGGGAGGCCCCGGAGATACGCAGTATTTT
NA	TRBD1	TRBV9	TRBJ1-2	CASSVVDRGGGYTF	TGTGCCAGCAGCGTAGTGGACAGGGGAGGAGGCTACACCTTC
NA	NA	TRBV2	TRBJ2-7	CASSKELGSSYF	TGTGCCAGCAGTAAGGAGTTGGGGAGCTCTTACTTC
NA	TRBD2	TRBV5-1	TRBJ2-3	CASSQAAGEVDTQYF	TGCGCCAGCAGCCAAGCCGCGGGAGAGGTAGATACGCAGTATTTT
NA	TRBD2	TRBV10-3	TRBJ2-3	CAIRASGSGTDTQYF	TGTGCCATCAGAGCTAGCGGGAGCGGCACAGATACGCAGTATTTT
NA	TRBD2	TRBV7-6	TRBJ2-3	CASSLGLADKDTQYF	TGTGCCAGCAGCTTGGGACTAGCGGACAAGGATACGCAGTATTTT
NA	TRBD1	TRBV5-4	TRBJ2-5	CASSLVLGTGGETQYF	TGTGCCAGCAGCTTGGTTTTAGGGACAGGGGGTGAGACCCAGTACTTC
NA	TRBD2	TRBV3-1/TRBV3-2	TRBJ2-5	CASSLTGLAGGQETQYF	TGTGCCAGCAGCCTCACGGGACTAGCGGGAGGACAAGAGACCCAGTACTTC
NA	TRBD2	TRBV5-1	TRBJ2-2	CASSHTSATGELFF	TGCGCCAGCAGCCACACTAGCGCTACCGGGGAGCTGTTTTTT
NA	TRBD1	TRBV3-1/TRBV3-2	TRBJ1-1	CASSLSTGRTEAFF	TGTGCCAGCAGCCTTTCGACAGGGAGGACTGAAGCTTTCTTT
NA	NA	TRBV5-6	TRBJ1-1	CASSQATRGNTEAFF	TGTGCCAGCAGCCAGGCTACAAGGGGGAACACTGAAGCTTTCTTT
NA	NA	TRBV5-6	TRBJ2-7	CASGGAAGASNEQYF	TGTGCCAGCGGGGGCGCTGCGGGAGCTTCGAACGAGCAGTACTTC
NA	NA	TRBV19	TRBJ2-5	CASSIAGSGVQYF	TGTGCCAGTAGTATAGCGGGAAGCGGTGTCCAGTACTTC
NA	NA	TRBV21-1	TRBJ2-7	CASSEPGQGEVYGYEQYF	TGTGCCAGCAGCGAACCGGGACAGGGGGAAGTGTACGGCTACGAGCAGTACTTC
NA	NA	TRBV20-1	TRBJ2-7	CSASPPGGFLGQYF	TGCAGTGCTAGTCCCCCAGGAGGCTTTTTGGGGCAGTACTTC
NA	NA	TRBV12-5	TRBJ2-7	CASGTDRIYPYEQYF	TGTGCTAGTGGTACTGACAGAATCTACCCCTACGAGCAGTACTTC
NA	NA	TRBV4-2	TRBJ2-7	CASSQELTIYYEQYF	TGTGCCAGCAGCCAAGAGCTGACTATCTACTACGAGCAGTACTTC
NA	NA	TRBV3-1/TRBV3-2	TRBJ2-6	CASSPGSVQGTGANVLTF	TGTGCCAGCAGCCCTGGGTCGGTTCAGGGGACTGGGGCCAACGTCCTGACTTTC
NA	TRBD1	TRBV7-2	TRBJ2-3	CASSSRQGADTQYF	TGTGCCAGCAGCTCAAGACAGGGGGCGGATACGCAGTATTTT
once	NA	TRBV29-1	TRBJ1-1	CSVVGREMNTEAFF	TGCAGCGTTGTGGGCCGCGAAATGAACACTGAAGCTTTCTTT
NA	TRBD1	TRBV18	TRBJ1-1	CASSPSTGVRTEAFF	TGTGCCAGCTCACCATCAACAGGGGTTCGGACTGAAGCTTTCTTT
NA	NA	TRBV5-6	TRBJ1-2	CASSFVFPDYGYTF	TGTGCCAGCAGCTTCGTTTTTCCGGACTATGGCTACACCTTC
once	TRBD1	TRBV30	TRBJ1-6	CAWSRTGGFYNSPLHF	TGTGCCTGGAGCCGGACAGGGGGATTCTATAATTCACCCCTCCACTTT